The 31 T cell receptor beta chains presented below share a single source sample, sequenced in a study of T cells in Graves' hyperthyroidism and ophthalmopathy. The CDR3 regions of TCR beta were amplified from RNA transcripts. The HTBI primer set served for first-round RT-PCR of the TCR CDR3. TCRdb redid the calling of the multiplex PCR reads with MiXCR, one entry per CDR3 protein. The sample gives hundreds of thousands of distinct CDR3 sequences, approximately 15% of which show up once; around 9.6% is in the top ten. Sequenced: blood. The receptors were sampled from a woman under 30 with Graves' hyperthyroidism.

This clonotype occurred many times. The chain combines TRBV27 with TRBJ1-1; tentatively, D is TRBD1 (5 bases). Germline V gene sequence: CDR1 MNHEY, CDR2 SMNVEV (reference sequence). This CDR3 has 13 amino acids. V was clipped by 3 bases and J by 1 base, with 6 bases between them. CDR3 in amino acids: CASSLTANTEAFF. In DNA, the CDR3 is TGTGCCAGCAGTTTGACAGCGAACACTGAAGCTTTCTTT.

The chain joins TRBV11-2 to TRBJ2-3; D remains unclear. This CDR3 has 15 amino acids. Germline CDR1 SGHAT, CDR2 FQNNGV. The V end lost 1 base, the J end lost 2 bases, and 10 bases lay between the germline ends. CDR3 sequence reads: CASSLVSRATDTQYF. CDR3 in DNA: TGTGCCAGCAGCTTAGTTTCAAGGGCCACAGATACGCAGTATTTT.

The chain uses TRBV6-2 or TRBV6-3 and TRBJ2-7; 7 positions match TRBD2. The germline gives CDR1 MNHEY, CDR2 SVGEGT. V gave up 8 bases and J gave up 2 bases; unmatched junction bases: 9. This CDR3 is 14 amino acids long. CDR3 in DNA: TGTGCCAGCCATCGGCTCCGGGGGGCCTACGAGCAGTACTTC. It encodes CASHRLRGAYEQYF.

This clonotype was seen a handful of times. This chain links TRBV6-2 or TRBV6-3 with TRBJ2-2; 12 bases fit TRBD2. The CDR3 sequence is 20 residues long. The trim removed 6 bases at V and 5 bases at J, leaving 19 bases unmatched. Germline assignment: CDR1 MNHEY and CDR2 SVGEGT. The CDR3 nucleotides are TGTGCCAGCAGCCTACCTAGCGGGAGGGCCTATGTATCGGGAACCGGGGAGCTGTTTTTT. Its protein is CASSLPSGRAYVSGTGELFF.

V gene TRBV12-3 or TRBV12-4 combines with J gene TRBJ2-1, with 15 bases aligning to TRBD2. The CDR3 is made up of 16 amino acids. Losses at the gene ends were 6 bases for V and 8 bases for J; bases not matched to a gene: 8. The CDR3 DNA is TGTGCCAGCAGCTCCGCGGGGACTAGCGGGAGGCATGAGCAGTTCTTC. It codes for CASSSAGTSGRHEQFF.

This clonotype occurred many times. The chain links TRBV2 to TRBJ2-6; the D is unclear. The CDR3 runs 16 residues. The V and J ends lost 6 bases and 0 bases respectively, with 12 bases between them. The germline V gene encodes CDR1 SNHLY and CDR2 FYNNEI. The CDR3 DNA is TGTGCCAGCAGCGCAAATCAGCTCTCTGGGGCCAACGTCCTGACTTTC. Protein product: CASSANQLSGANVLTF.

This clonotype was counted between two and nine times. The chain has TRBV3-1 and TRBJ2-7; TRBD2 agrees at 7 bases. With V trimmed by 1 base and J by 6 bases, 12 bases remained unmatched. CDR3 length: 16 residues. Germline CDR1 and CDR2: LGHDT and YNNKEL (reference sequence). CDR3 DNA: TGTGCCAGCAGCCAAGGCCCAGCGGGGTACGGAGCCGAGCAGTACTTC. The encoded protein is CASSQGPAGYGAEQYF.

This clonotype was recorded a few times. The chain couples TRBV6-5 to TRBJ2-3, with D unresolved. V gave up 6 bases and J gave up 0 bases, with 7 bases separating them. CDR1 MNHEY and CDR2 SVGAGI come from the germline V gene. The CDR3 is made up of 13 amino acids. The chain's CDR3 is CASSYRSTDTQYF. The CDR3 coding sequence is TGTGCCAGCAGCTACAGAAGCACAGATACGCAGTATTTT.

This clonotype is a singleton in its sample. This chain joins TRBV20-1 and TRBJ2-7; 9 bases agree with TRBD1. From germline, CDR1 is DFQATT and CDR2 SNEGSKA (reference sequence). With V trimmed by 3 bases and J by 2 bases, 8 bases remained unmatched. This CDR3 is 15 amino acids long. As DNA, the CDR3 is TGCAGTGCTAGGTCCCTGGACAGGGGTACCTACGAGCAGTACTTC. Protein product: CSARSLDRGTYEQYF.

This clonotype was observed many times. The gene calls are TRBV20-1 and TRBJ2-1, with TRBD1 identical over 8 bases. V trimming: 0 bases; J trimming: 8 bases; junction bases outside the gene matches: 9. Germline-derived CDR1 and CDR2 are DFQATT and SNEGSKA (reference sequence). The CDR3 runs to 15 residues. The CDR3 loop is CSARDQKGRGHEQFF. DNA for the CDR3: TGCAGTGCTAGAGATCAAAAGGGCAGGGGGCATGAGCAGTTCTTC.

CDR3 residues: CASSLAPARGGYEQYF. The DNA for the CDR3 is TGTGCCAGCAGCTTAGCGCCGGCCAGGGGGGGCTACGAGCAGTACTTC. V and J are TRBV7-9 and TRBJ2-7, with D perhaps given as TRBD1 or TRBD2 (7 bases each). Trimming took off 0 bases at V and 3 bases at J, with 15 bases between the two ends. CDR1 SEHNR and CDR2 FQNEAQ come from the germline V gene (reference sequence). The CDR3 is made up of 16 amino acids.

This clonotype was recorded at least ten times. This chain uses TRBV20-1 with TRBJ1-5, with 7 bases that match TRBD1. Germline trimming cut 5 bases from V and 5 bases from J; bases unmatched to any gene: 6. Germline CDR1 reads DFQATT; CDR2 reads SNEGSKA (reference sequence). This CDR3 comprises 13 residues. CDR3 sequence: CSAPRQGDQPQHF. The CDR3 DNA follows: TGCAGTGCTCCTAGACAGGGCGATCAGCCCCAGCATTTT.

This clonotype was detected only a few times. This sequence joins TRBV14 and TRBJ2-2, with 11 bases aligning to TRBD2. J was trimmed by 0 bases and V by 3 bases; bases with no gene match: 3. CDR1 is SGHDN, CDR2 FVKESK, per germline. The CDR3 sequence is 17 residues long. The CDR3 region has the DNA TGTGCCAGCAGCCACCGACTAGCGGGACCGAACACCGGGGAGCTGTTTTTT. As protein: CASSHRLAGPNTGELFF.

This clonotype came up a few times. The rearrangement links TRBV4-2 to TRBJ2-3; 8 bases line up with TRBD2. The trim removed 1 base at V and 1 base at J, leaving 7 bases unmatched. The CDR3 has 17 amino acids. In germline, CDR1 is LGHNA, CDR2 YNFKEQ. In DNA, the CDR3 is TGTGCCAGCAGCCAAGTAATACGGGAGGGAGGCACAGATACGCAGTATTTT. Amino acid sequence: CASSQVIREGGTDTQYF.

This clonotype came up many times. The chain recombines TRBV20-1 with TRBJ2-7; D is possibly TRBD1 (6 bases). This CDR3 region has 13 residues. From germline, CDR1 is DFQATT and CDR2 SNEGSKA (reference sequence). With 6 bases removed from V and 3 bases from J, the gap between germline ends came to 15 bases. The CDR3 region is CSARASQGYEQYF. In DNA, the CDR3 is TGCAGTGCCAGGGCGTCACAGGGCTACGAGCAGTACTTC.

There are many counts of this clonotype. This chain links TRBV10-2 with TRBJ2-2; D perhaps matches TRBD2 (6 bases). This CDR3 has 14 amino acids. Germline CDR1 WSHSY, CDR2 SAAADI. V was shortened by 6 bases and J by 1 base, with 9 bases between the two germline ends. DNA for the CDR3: TGCGCCAGCAGCCCGGAGGGGAACACCGGGGAGCTGTTTTTT. Its protein is CASSPEGNTGELFF.

This clonotype came up many times. The chain joins TRBV7-2 to TRBJ1-1; D remains unclear. With 0 bases removed from V and 1 base from J, the gap between germline ends came to 9 bases. The CDR3 is made up of 15 amino acids. Germline V gene data show CDR1 as SGHTA and CDR2 as FQGNSA. CDR3 DNA sequence: TGTGCCAGCAGCTTAGCTTACGTAAAGAACACTGAAGCTTTCTTT. Its protein product is CASSLAYVKNTEAFF.

This clonotype was counted many times. This sequence joins TRBV29-1 and TRBJ2-3; D might be TRBD2 (6 bases). V was shortened by 4 bases and J by 2 bases, with 10 bases between the two germline ends. Germline CDR1 SQVTM, CDR2 ANQGSEA. The CDR3 has 13 amino acids. The CDR3 is CSVGGGITDTQYF. CDR3 in DNA: TGCAGCGTTGGCGGAGGGATCACAGATACGCAGTATTTT.

This clonotype showed up many times. The rearrangement joins TRBV7-2 to TRBJ2-7; 9 bases agree with TRBD2. The CDR3 is 14 residues long. Trimming removed 5 bases from V and 4 bases from J; junction bases left unmatched: 6. Germline V lookup: CDR1 SGHTA, CDR2 FQGNSA. The CDR3 loop reads CASSRGTSKYEQYF. The DNA for the CDR3 is TGTGCCAGCAGCCGGGGGACTAGCAAGTACGAGCAGTACTTC.

This clonotype was seen at least ten times. This chain connects TRBV28 to TRBJ2-1, with 8 bases that match TRBD1. Losses at the gene ends were 6 bases for V and 7 bases for J; bases not matched to a gene: 8. The germline CDR1 and CDR2 sequences are MDHEN and SYDVKM. The length of the CDR3 is 14 residues. The CDR3 sequence: CASRRQGSRNEQFF. CDR3 coding DNA: TGTGCCAGCAGGAGACAGGGGTCTCGGAATGAGCAGTTCTTC.

About this clonotype itself: This may be a read error, as it is one base from a much larger clone. The chain combines TRBV7-8 with TRBJ2-1; 9 nucleotides align to TRBD2. The J call may be in error: the DNA end matches TRBJ2-7 better. Germline assignment: CDR1 SGHVS and CDR2 FQNEAQ. The CDR3 has 14 residues. The CDR3 loop reads CASSPSGGNNEQYF. The CDR3 DNA follows: TGTGCCAGCAGCCCGAGCGGGGGGAACAATGAGCAGTACTTC.

The chain has TRBV6-1 and TRBJ2-7; 7 bases align to TRBD2. CDR3 length equals 16 residues. V shed 2 bases and J 0 bases; nucleotides not matched to a gene: 7. Germline V gene data show CDR1 as MNHNS and CDR2 as SASEGT. CDR3 in DNA: TGTGCCAGCAGTGAAAGGTGGAGCGGGAACTCCTACGAGCAGTACTTC. The encoded protein is CASSERWSGNSYEQYF.

This rearrangement joins TRBV19 to TRBJ2-2, with D uncertain. Germline V CDR1 and CDR2: LNHDA, SQIVND (reference sequence). The V gene lost 3 bases and the J gene lost 0 bases, with 5 bases spanning the gap. This CDR3 contains 14 residues. The CDR3 nucleotides read TGTGCCAGTAGTATTAGGTCGAACACCGGGGAGCTGTTTTTT. It is translated as CASSIRSNTGELFF.

This clonotype was recorded at least ten times. CDR3 amino acids: CASSSRGQRTSYNEQFF. CDR3 bases: TGTGCCAGCAGCTCTAGGGGACAGCGGACCTCCTACAATGAGCAGTTCTTC. The chain employs TRBV11-2 and TRBJ2-1; 7 bases align to TRBD1. CDR1 is SGHAT and CDR2 is FQNNGV in the germline V gene. CDR3 size: 17 residues. J gave up 0 bases and V 4 bases, and 9 bases lay outside the gene matches.

This clonotype has at least ten counts. The V and J genes are TRBV6-1 and TRBJ2-3; unclear D gene. The germline CDR1 and CDR2 sequences are MNHNS and SASEGT. The CDR3 runs to 14 residues. V shed 5 bases and J shed 2 bases, with 11 bases lying between them. CDR3: CASSQRLHTDTQYF. The CDR3 coding sequence is TGTGCCAGCAGTCAGAGGTTACACACAGATACGCAGTATTTT.

At least ten counts were recorded for this clonotype. The J gene is TRBJ1-2, the V gene TRBV13; 7 nucleotides align to TRBD1. This CDR3 contains 13 residues. The germline CDR1 and CDR2 sequences are PRHDT and FYEKMQ (reference sequence). The V and J ends lost 4 bases and 6 bases, in that order; junction bases with no gene match: 5. The CDR3 sequence is CASSSDRDHGYTF. CDR3 nucleotide sequence: TGTGCCAGCAGCTCCGACAGGGATCATGGCTACACCTTC. The full variable domain, completed using reference TRBV13 and TRBJ1-2, is AAGVIQSPRHLIKEKRETATLKCYPIPRHDTVYWYQQGPGQDPQFLISFYEKMQSDKGSIPDRFSAQQFSDYHSELNMSSLELGDSALYFCASSSDRDHGYTFGSGTRLTVV.

In regard to this clonotype: Just one base apart from a much larger clone, this may be a read error. The rearrangement joins TRBV28 to TRBJ2-4; maybe TRBD2 (5 bases). The CDR3 is made up of 15 amino acids. Germline-derived CDR1 and CDR2 are MDHEN and SYDVKM. The CDR3 bases are TGTGCCAGCAGTCCACGAACCCTAGCCAAAAACATTCAGTGCTTC. It encodes CASSPRTLAKNIQCF.

This chain's CDR3 is CSASPRQGAGNEQFF. CDR3 nucleotide sequence: TGCAGTGCTAGCCCCCGACAGGGGGCTGGGAATGAGCAGTTCTTC. The rearrangement joins TRBV20-1 to TRBJ2-1, with 10 bases identical to TRBD1. J lost 7 bases, V lost 3 bases, and 9 bases had no gene match. Germline lookup yields CDR1 DFQATT and CDR2 SNEGSKA (reference sequence). The CDR3 extends over 15 amino acids.

There are many counts of this clonotype. The V call is TRBV7-2, the J call TRBJ1-2; no clear D gene. This CDR3 comprises 16 residues. Trimming removed 5 bases from V and 5 bases from J, with 21 bases in between. Germline-derived CDR1 and CDR2 are SGHTA and FQGNSA. As DNA, the CDR3 is TGTGCCAGCAGCAACTCTCCCAAGCGGGTAGGATATGGCTACACCTTC. Translating gives CASSNSPKRVGYGYTF.

The V call is TRBV18, the J call TRBJ1-5, with TRBD1 as a possible D gene (6 bases). Germline V gives CDR1 KGHSH, CDR2 LQKENI. Trimming removed 3 bases at V and 2 bases at J, with 17 bases between. The CDR3 is 17 residues long. The CDR3 here is CASSPSGGSAGNQPQHF. CDR3 DNA: TGTGCCAGCTCACCCTCCGGGGGCTCTGCGGGCAATCAGCCCCAGCATTTT.

The chain joins TRBV24-1 to TRBJ2-1; D is possibly TRBD1 (6 bases). V lost 11 bases and J 5 bases, leaving 18 bases between the germline ends. CDR1 is KGHDR, CDR2 SFDVKD, per germline. The CDR3 spans 14 residues. The DNA for the CDR3 is TGTGCCATCGAGGACAGAAGTCCTAACAATGAGCAGTTCTTC. This encodes CAIEDRSPNNEQFF.